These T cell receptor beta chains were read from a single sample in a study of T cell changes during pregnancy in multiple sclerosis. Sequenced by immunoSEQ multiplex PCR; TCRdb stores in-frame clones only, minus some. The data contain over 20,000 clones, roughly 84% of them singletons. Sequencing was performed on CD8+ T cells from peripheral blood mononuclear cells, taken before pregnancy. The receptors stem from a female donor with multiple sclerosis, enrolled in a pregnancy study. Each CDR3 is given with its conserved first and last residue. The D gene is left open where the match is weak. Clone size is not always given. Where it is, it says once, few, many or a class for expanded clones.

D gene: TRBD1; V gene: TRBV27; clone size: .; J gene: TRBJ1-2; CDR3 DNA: TGTGCCAGCAGTCTACAGGGGAACTATGGCTACACCTTC; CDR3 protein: CASSLQGNYGYTF
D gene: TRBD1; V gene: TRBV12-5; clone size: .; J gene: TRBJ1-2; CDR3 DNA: TGTGCTAGTGGGCGCCCACAGGGGGGTGGGTATGGCTACACCTTC; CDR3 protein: CASGRPQGGGYGYTF
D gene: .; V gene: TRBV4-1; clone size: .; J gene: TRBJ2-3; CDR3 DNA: TGCGCCAGCAGCCAAGGGTACGGTCTCACAGATACGCAGTATTTT; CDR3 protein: CASSQGYGLTDTQYF
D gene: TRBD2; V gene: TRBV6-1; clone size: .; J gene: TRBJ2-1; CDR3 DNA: TGTGCCAGCAGTGGACCAAGACTAGCGGGAGTCTACAATGAGCAGTTCTTC; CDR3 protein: CASSGPRLAGVYNEQFF
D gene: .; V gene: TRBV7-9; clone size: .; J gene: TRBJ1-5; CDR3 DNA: TGTGCCAGCAGCCCGAACTTCCCCGACCCCCCTAGACCCGGGCAGCCCCAGCATTTT; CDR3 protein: CASSPNFPDPPRPGQPQHF
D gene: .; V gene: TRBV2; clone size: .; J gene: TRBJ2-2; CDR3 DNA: TGTGCCAGCAGGGTCCTTTGGCCGAACACCGGGGAGCTGTTTTTT; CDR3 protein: CASRVLWPNTGELFF
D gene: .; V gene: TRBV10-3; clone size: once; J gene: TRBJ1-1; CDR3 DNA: TGTGCCATCAGTGAGGTTCGGGGGGCCGGGAACACTGAAGCTTTCTTT; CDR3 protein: CAISEVRGAGNTEAFF
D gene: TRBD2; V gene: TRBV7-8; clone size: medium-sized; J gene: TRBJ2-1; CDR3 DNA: TGTGCCAGCAGCCCTGGACCTAGCGGAGACTCCTACAATGAGCAGTTCTTC; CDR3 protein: CASSPGPSGDSYNEQFF
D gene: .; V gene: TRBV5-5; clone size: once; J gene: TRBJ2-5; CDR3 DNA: TGTGCCAGCAGCCAACCTGGAGGCCAAGAGACCCAGTACTTC; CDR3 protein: CASSQPGGQETQYF
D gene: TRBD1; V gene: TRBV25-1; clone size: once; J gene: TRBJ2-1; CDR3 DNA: TGTGCCAGCAGAGCGGGACAGGGCTATAATGAGCAGTTCTTC; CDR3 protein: CASRAGQGYNEQFF
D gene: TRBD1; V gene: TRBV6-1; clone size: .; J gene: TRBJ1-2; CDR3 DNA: TGTGCCAGCAGGAGGACAGGAGGGGACTATGGCTACACCTTC; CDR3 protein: CASRRTGGDYGYTF
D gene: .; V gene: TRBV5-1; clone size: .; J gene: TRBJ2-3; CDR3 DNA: TGCGCCAGCAGCTTAGGTTTATGCCCTAGCTGCACAGATACGCAGTATTTT; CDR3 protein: CASSLGLCPSCTDTQYF
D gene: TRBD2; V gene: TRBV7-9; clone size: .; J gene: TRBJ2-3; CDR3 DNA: TGTGCCAGCACCACTACCCGGGGCGGGAGAGGGAGTGCGGCGCAGTATTTT; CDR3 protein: CASTTTRGGRGSAAQYF
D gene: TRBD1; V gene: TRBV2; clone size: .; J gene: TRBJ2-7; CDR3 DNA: TGTGCCAGCAGTGGAGGACAGGACCCCAGGCAGTACTTC; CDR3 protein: CASSGGQDPRQYF
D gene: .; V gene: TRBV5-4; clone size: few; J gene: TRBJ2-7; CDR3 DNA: TGTGCCAGCAGCTTACAGGGTTACGAGCAGTACTTC; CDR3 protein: CASSLQGYEQYF
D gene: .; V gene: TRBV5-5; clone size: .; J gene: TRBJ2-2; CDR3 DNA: TGTGCCAGCAGCTTAACAGGGATGTCCGGGGAGCTGTTTTTT; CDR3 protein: CASSLTGMSGELFF
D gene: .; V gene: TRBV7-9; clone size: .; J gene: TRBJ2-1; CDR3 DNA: TGTGCCAGCAGCCCAATTCTGACTAGACCAGATTCCTACAATGAGCAGTTCTTC; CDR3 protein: CASSPILTRPDSYNEQFF
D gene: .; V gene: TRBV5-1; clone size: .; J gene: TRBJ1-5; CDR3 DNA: TGCGCCAGCAGCATAGGACTAGACCAGCCCCAGCATTTT; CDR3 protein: CASSIGLDQPQHF
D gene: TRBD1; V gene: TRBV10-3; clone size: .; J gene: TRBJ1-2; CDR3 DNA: TGTGCCATCAGTGAGGGGACAGGGGATGGCTACACCTTC; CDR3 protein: CAISEGTGDGYTF
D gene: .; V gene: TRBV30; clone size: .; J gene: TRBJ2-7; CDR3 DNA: TGTGCCTGGAGTGTCCTTGGGGGGTACGAGCAGTACTTC; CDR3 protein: CAWSVLGGYEQYF
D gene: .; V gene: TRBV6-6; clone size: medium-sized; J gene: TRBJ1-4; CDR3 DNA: TGTGCCGCCTCCCATACAGGGAATAATGAAAAACTGTTTTTT; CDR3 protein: CAASHTGNNEKLFF
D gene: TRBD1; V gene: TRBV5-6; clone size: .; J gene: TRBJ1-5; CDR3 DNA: TGTGCCAGCAGCTTGGGTGAACAGGGGGCCTTGCAGCCCCAGCATTTT; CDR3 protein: CASSLGEQGALQPQHF
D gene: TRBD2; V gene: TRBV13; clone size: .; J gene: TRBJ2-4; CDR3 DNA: TGTGCCAGCAGCCCTACCGGGACTAGCTCGCAGGGAGCCAAAAACATTCAGTACTTC; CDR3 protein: CASSPTGTSSQGAKNIQYF
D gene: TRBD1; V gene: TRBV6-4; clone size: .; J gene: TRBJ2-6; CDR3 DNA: TGTGCCAGCAGTGACACCACAGGGGGCTTAGGTGGGGCCAACGTCCTGACTTTC; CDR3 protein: CASSDTTGGLGGANVLTF
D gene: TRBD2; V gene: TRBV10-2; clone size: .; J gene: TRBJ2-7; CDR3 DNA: TGCGCCAGCAGGGCCCGGGACTACCCCTACGAGCAGTACTTC; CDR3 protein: CASRARDYPYEQYF
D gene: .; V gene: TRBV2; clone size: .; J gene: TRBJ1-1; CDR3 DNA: TGTGCCAGCAGCAGGGGTAGGACTGAAGCTTTCTTT; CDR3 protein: CASSRGRTEAFF
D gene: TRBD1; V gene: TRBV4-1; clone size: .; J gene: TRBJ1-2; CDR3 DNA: TGCGCCAGCAGCCCACCGGACAGGCCACTCAGCGGCTACACCTTC; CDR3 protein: CASSPPDRPLSGYTF
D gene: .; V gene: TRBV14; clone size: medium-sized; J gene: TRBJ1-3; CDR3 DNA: TGTGCCAGCAGCCACGTCTGGCGCTCTCGGAGAGGAAACACCATATATTTT; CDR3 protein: CASSHVWRSRRGNTIYF
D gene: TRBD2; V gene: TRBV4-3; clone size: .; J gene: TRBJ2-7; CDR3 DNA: TGCGCCAGCAGCCAAGAGACGGGGGGCTACGAGCAGTACTTC; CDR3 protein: CASSQETGGYEQYF
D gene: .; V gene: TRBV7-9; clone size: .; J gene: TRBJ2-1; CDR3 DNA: TGTGCCAGCAGCCCACCGAGTATTTATGAGCAGTTCTTC; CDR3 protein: CASSPPSIYEQFF
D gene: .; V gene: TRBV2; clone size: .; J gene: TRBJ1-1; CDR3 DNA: TGTGCCAGCAGTGAATTGGGGGGGATGAACACTGAAGCTTTCTTT; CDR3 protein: CASSELGGMNTEAFF
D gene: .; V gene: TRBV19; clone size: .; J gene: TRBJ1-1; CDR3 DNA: TGTGCCAGTAGTATAGGACAAGGGAACACTGAAGCTTTCTTT; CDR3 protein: CASSIGQGNTEAFF
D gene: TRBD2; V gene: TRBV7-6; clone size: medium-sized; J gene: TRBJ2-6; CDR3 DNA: TGTGCCAGCAGCTTAAACCCCACTAGCGGGAAATCGAACTGGACTGGGGCCAACGTCCTGACTTTC; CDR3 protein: CASSLNPTSGKSNWTGANVLTF
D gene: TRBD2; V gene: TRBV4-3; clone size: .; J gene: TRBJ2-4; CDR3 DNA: TGCGCCAGCAGCCAAGTACGGGCTAGCGGGAGGCATCAGTACTTC; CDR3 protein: CASSQVRASGRHQYF
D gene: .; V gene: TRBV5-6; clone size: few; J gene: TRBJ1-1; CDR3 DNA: TGTGCCAGCAGCTCGTACTGGACAGTTGCTTCCTCGATGAACACTGAAGCTTTCTTT; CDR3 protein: CASSSYWTVASSMNTEAFF
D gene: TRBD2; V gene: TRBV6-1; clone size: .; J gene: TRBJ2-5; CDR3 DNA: TGTGCCAGCAGTCAACTAGCGGGAGGGCAAGAGACCCAGTACTTC; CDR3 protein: CASSQLAGGQETQYF
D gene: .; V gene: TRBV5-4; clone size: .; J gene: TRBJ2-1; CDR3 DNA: TGTGCCAGCAGCCATAGCGGAACCTACAATGAGCAGTTCTTC; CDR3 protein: CASSHSGTYNEQFF
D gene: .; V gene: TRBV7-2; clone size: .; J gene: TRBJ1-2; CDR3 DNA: TGTGCCAGCAGCCTCCGCTGGTTCGGGGGGGCCGGCTATGGCTACACCTTC; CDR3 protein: CASSLRWFGGAGYGYTF
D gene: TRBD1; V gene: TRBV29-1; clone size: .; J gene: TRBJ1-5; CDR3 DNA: TGCAGCGTAAGGACAGGGAGGGGCAATCAGCCCCAGCATTTT; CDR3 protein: CSVRTGRGNQPQHF
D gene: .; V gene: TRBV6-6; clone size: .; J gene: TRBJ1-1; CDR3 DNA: TGTGCCAGCAGTTACTCGACGGTGACAACTGAAGCTTTCTTT; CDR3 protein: CASSYSTVTTEAFF
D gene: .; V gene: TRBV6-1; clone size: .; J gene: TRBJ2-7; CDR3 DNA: TGTGCCAGCAGTGAATCCCCGGGAGACAGCTACGAGCAGTACTTC; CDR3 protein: CASSESPGDSYEQYF
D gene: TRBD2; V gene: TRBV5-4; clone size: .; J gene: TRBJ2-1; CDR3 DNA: TGTGCCAGCAGCCCCGCAGCGGGAGGGTCCTACAATGAGCAGTTCTTC; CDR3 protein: CASSPAAGGSYNEQFF
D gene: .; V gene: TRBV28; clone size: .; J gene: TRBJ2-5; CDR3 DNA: TGTGCCAGCAGTTTTTGGCTATCCGGGTTGGAGACCCAGTACTTC; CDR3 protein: CASSFWLSGLETQYF
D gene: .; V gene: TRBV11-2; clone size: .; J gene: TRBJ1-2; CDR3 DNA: TGTGCCAGCAGCTTAGGTGGAGCCTCCGTCTTC; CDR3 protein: CASSLGGASVF
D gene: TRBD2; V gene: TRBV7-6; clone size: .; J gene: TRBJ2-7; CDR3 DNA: TGTGCCAGCAGCTTCTCCGGGACTAGCGGGCCTTCTTCCTACGAGCAGTACTTC; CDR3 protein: CASSFSGTSGPSSYEQYF
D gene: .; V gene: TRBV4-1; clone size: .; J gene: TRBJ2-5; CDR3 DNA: TGCGCCAGCAGCGACATCCAAGAGACCCAGTACTTC; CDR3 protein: CASSDIQETQYF
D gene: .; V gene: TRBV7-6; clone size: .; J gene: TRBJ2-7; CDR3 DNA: TGTGCCAGCAGCTTAGTGATGGAGGGAAACGAGCAGTACTTC; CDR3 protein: CASSLVMEGNEQYF
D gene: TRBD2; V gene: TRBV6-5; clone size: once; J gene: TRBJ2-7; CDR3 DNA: TGTGCCAGCAGGAGAGCGGGAGAAGACCCCTACGAGCAGTACTTC; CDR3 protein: CASRRAGEDPYEQYF
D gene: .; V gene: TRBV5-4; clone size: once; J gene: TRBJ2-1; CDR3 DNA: TGTGCCAGCGGACACCGCGGAGGGAATGAGCAGTTCTTC; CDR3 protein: CASGHRGGNEQFF
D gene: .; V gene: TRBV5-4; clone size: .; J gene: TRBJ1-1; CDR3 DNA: TGTGCCAGCAGCTTGGAAGATGGCAGGGCGAACACTGAAGCTTTCTTT; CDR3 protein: CASSLEDGRANTEAFF
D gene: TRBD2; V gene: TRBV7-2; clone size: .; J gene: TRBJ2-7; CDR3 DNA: TGTGCCAGCGGACTAGCGGAGGCCTACGAGCAGTACTTC; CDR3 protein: CASGLAEAYEQYF
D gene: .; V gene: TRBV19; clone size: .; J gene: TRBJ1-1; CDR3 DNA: TGTGCCAGTAGTATGGCGGGAGGGCTGAACACTGAAGCTTTCTTT; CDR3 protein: CASSMAGGLNTEAFF
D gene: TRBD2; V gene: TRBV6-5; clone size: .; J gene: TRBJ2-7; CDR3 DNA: TGTGCCAGCAGTTACTCGCAACGGGAGGGATACGAGCAGTACTTC; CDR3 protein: CASSYSQREGYEQYF
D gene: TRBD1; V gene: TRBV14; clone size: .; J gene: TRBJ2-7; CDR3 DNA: TGTGCCAGCAGCCAAGGGGACAGCTCCTACGAGCAGTACTTC; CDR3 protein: CASSQGDSSYEQYF
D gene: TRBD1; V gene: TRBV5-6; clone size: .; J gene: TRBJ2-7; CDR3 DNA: TGTGCCAGCAGCTCCGGGACAGGGTTCTACGAGCAGTACTTC; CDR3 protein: CASSSGTGFYEQYF